These 5 T cell receptor beta chains were sequenced from one sample in a study of blood T cell repertoires in COVID-19. Produced via immunoSEQ multiplex PCR; TCRdb's table is partial and in-frame only. This table holds 88,000 or so clones, around 79% found once. Sequencing was performed on peripheral blood. These TCRs come from a human donor in a cohort sampled during active COVID-19.

Regarding this clone: Other nucleotide sequences in the sample specify the same CDR3. J is TRBJ2-7 and V is TRBV19; 14 bases match TRBD2. Germline CDR1 reads LNHDA; CDR2 reads SQIVND (reference sequence). CDR3 length: 14 residues. J gave up 3 bases and V 5 bases, and 0 bases lay outside the gene matches. CDR3 coding DNA: TGTGCCAGTAGTGGGACTAGCGGGAGCTACGAGCAGTACTTC. This codes for CASSGTSGSYEQYF.

CDR3 loop: CATFRDRDSYNEQFF. DNA for the CDR3: TGTGCCACCTTCCGGGACAGGGATTCCTACAATGAGCAGTTCTTC. The V call is TRBV10-3, the J call TRBJ2-1, with 9 bases lining up with TRBD1. After removal of 10 bases from V and 1 base from J, the junction contained 8 bases not matched to a gene. Germline V CDR1 and CDR2: ENHRY, SYGVKD. The length of the CDR3 is 15 residues.

CDR3 protein: CASSFFDRSYEQYF. The CDR3 nucleotides are TGTGCCAGCAGTTTCTTCGACAGAAGCTACGAGCAGTACTTC. This sequence joins TRBV28 and TRBJ2-7, with D possibly matching TRBD1 (5 bases). Germline CDR1 MDHEN, CDR2 SYDVKM. This CDR3 is built from 14 residues. Trimming took off 3 bases at V and 3 bases at J, with 12 bases between the two ends.

This rearrangement joins TRBV5-1 to TRBJ2-2; D unclear. The CDR3 totals 16 residues. V gave up 3 bases and J gave up 0 bases, with 12 bases separating them. The germline CDR1 and CDR2 sequences are SGHRS and YFSETQ. The CDR3 coding sequence is TGCGCCAGCAGCTATGTGCAGGTGGCGAACACCGGGGAGCTGTTTTTT. This sequence encodes CASSYVQVANTGELFF.

The chain links TRBV2 to TRBJ1-1; D not resolved. V dropped 4 bases and J dropped 9 bases, with 15 bases sitting between them. The CDR3 has 13 residues. Per the germline V gene, CDR1 is SNHLY and CDR2 is FYNNEI. This chain's CDR3 is CASSALGVPQAFF. In DNA form, the CDR3 reads TGTGCCAGCAGTGCCCTGGGAGTTCCCCAAGCTTTCTTT.